This record covers a single T cell receptor beta chain. Its target is unknown. Data came from immunoSEQ multiplex PCR; TCRdb stores just in-frame clones and leaves some out. Of 1.4 million or so clones in the sample, approximately 98.5% were seen once. The sample is drawn from a study of shared clonotypes between healthy human individuals. Study overall: Aged between 18 and 49, the donors were a couple of women and a few men. CD4 naive and memory got three plates each, CD8 naive two, CD8 memory one.

With V trimmed by 0 bases and J by 3 bases, 4 bases remained unmatched. The CDR3 is 16 amino acids. Germline CDR1 PRHDT, CDR2 FYEKMQ (reference sequence). Findings and limits, study-wide: The study sampled only blood, and tissue repertoires likely differ.

The rearrangement uses TRBV13 and TRBJ2-2; 7 bases match TRBD1. The TCR originated in a young man in good health. The source material was naive CD4+ T cells sorted from blood. Subset reported: CD45RA+ positively selected. This CDR3 is CASSLGRGQHTGELFF. The CDR3 nucleotides are TGTGCCAGCAGCTTAGGCAGGGGACAGCACACCGGGGAGCTGTTTTTT.